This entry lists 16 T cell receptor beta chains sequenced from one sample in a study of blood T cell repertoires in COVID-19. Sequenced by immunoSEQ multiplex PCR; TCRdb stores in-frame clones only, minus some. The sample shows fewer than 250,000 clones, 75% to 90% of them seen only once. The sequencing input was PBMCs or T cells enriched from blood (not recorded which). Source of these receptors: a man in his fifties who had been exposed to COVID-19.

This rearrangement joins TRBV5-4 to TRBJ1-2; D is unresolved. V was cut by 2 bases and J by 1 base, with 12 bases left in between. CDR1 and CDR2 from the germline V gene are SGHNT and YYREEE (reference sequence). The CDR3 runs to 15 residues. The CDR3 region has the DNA TGTGCCAGCAGCTTAGGCGGATTCGGTAACTATGGCTACACCTTC. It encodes CASSLGGFGNYGYTF.

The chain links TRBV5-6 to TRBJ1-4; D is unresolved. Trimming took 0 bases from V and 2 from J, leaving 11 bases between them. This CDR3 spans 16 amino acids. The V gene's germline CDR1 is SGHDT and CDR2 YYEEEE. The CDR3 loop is CASSLGPRPTNEKLFF. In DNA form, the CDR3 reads TGTGCCAGCAGCTTGGGGCCCAGGCCCACTAATGAAAAACTGTTTTTT.

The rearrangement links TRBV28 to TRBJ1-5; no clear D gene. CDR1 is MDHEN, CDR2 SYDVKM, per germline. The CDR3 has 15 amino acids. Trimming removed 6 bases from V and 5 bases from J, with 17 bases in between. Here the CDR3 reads CASSLPGREDQPQHF. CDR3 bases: TGTGCCAGCAGCTTACCCGGACGGGAGGATCAGCCCCAGCATTTT.

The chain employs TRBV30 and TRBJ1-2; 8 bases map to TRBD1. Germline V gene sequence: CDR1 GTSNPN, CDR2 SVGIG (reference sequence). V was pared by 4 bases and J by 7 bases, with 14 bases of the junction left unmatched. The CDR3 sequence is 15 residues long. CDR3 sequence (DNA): TGTGCCTGGACCCGGGGCAGGGGGCTCGTGGGTGGCTACACCTTC. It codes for CAWTRGRGLVGGYTF.

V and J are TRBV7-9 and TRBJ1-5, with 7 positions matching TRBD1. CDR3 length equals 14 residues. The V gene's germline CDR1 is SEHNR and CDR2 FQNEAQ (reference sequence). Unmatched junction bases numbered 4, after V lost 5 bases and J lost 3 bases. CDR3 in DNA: TGTGCCAGCAGCACAGACAGGGACAATCAGCCCCAGCATTTT. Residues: CASSTDRDNQPQHF.

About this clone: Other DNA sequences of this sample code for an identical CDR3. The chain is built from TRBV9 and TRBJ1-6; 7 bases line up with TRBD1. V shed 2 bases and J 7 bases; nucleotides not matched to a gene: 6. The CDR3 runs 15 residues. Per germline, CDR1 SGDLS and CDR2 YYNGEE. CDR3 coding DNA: TGTGCCAGCAGCGTGACGACAGGGAACAATTCACCCCTCCACTTT. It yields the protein CASSVTTGNNSPLHF.

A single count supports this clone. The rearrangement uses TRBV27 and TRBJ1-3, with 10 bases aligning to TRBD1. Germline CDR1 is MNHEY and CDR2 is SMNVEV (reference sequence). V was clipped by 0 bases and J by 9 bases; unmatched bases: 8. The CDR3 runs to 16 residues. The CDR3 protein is CASSLSAGTGERTIYF. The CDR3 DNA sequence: TGTGCCAGCAGTTTATCTGCCGGGACAGGGGAGCGCACCATATATTTT.

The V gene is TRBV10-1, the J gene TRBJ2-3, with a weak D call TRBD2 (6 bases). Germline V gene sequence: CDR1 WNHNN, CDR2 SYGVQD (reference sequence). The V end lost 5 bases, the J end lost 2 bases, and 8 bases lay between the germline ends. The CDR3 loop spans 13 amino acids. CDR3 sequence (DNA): TGCGCCAGCAGTAGCGGGTTCACAGATACGCAGTATTTT. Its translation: CASSSGFTDTQYF.

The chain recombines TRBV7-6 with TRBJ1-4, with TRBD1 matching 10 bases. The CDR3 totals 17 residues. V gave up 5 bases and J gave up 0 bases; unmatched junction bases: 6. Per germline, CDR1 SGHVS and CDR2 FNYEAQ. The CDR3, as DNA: TGTGCCAGCAGCGGCGGGACAGGGGTTGCAACTAATGAAAAACTGTTTTTT. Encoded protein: CASSGGTGVATNEKLFF. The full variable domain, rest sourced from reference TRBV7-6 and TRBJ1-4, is GAGVSQSPRYKVTKRGQDVALRCDPISGHVSLYWYRQALGQGPEFLTYFNYEAQQDKSGLPNDRFSAERPEGSISTLTIQRTEQRDSAMYRCASSGGTGVATNEKLFFGSGTQLSVL.

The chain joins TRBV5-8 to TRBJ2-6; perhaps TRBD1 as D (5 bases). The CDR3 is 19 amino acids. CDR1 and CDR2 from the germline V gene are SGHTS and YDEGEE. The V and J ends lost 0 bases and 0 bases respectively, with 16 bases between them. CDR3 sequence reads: CASSLALGAFPSGANVLTF. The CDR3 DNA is TGTGCCAGCAGCTTGGCCTTAGGGGCTTTCCCCTCTGGGGCCAACGTCCTGACTTTC.

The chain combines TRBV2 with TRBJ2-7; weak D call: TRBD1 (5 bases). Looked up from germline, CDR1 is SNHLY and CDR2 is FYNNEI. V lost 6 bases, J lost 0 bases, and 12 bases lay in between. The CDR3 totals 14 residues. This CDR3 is CASSPNRYSYEQYF. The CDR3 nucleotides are TGTGCCAGCAGCCCAAACAGGTACTCCTACGAGCAGTACTTC.

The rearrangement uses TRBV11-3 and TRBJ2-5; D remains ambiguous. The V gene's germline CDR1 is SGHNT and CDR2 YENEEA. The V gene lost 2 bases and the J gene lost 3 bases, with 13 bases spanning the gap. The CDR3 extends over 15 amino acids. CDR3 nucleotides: TGTGCCAGCAGCTTACGCCAAAGCAAAGAAGAGACCCAGTACTTC. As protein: CASSLRQSKEETQYF. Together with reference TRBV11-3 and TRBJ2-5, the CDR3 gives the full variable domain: EAGVVQSPRYKIIEKKQPVAFWCNPISGHNTLYWYLQNLGQGPELLIRYENEEAVDDSQLPKDRFSAERLKGVDSTLKIQPAELGDSAVYLCASSLRQSKEETQYFGPGTRLLVL.

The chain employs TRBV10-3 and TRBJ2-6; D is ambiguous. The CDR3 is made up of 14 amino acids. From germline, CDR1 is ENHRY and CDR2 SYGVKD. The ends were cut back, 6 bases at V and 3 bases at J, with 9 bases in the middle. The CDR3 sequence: CAIRASIGANVLTF. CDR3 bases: TGTGCCATCAGGGCATCCATTGGGGCCAACGTCCTGACTTTC.

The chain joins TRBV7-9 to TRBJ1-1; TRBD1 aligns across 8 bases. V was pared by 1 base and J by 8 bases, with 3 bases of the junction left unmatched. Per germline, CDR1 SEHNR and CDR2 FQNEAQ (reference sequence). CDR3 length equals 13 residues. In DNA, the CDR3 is TGTGCCAGCAGCTTAGAGGCAGGGGGCGAAGCTTTCTTT. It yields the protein CASSLEAGGEAFF.

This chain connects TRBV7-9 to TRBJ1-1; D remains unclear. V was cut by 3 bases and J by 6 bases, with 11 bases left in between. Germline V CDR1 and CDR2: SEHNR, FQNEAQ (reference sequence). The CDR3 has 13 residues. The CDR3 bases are TGTGCCAGCAGCTTGGGAGCCTGGTCTGAAGCTTTCTTT. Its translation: CASSLGAWSEAFF.

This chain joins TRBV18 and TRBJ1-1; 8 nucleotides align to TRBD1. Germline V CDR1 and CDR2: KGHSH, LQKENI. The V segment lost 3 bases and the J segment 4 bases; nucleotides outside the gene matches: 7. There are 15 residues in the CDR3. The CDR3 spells CASSPRTGLGTEAFF. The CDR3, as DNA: TGTGCCAGCTCACCCCGGACAGGGCTGGGCACTGAAGCTTTCTTT. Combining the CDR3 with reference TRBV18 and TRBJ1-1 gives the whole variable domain NAGVMQNPRHLVRRRGQEARLRCSPMKGHSHVYWYRQLPEEGLKFMVYLQKENIIDESGMPKERFSAEFPKEGPSILRIQQVVRGDSAAYFCASSPRTGLGTEAFFGQGTRLTVV.